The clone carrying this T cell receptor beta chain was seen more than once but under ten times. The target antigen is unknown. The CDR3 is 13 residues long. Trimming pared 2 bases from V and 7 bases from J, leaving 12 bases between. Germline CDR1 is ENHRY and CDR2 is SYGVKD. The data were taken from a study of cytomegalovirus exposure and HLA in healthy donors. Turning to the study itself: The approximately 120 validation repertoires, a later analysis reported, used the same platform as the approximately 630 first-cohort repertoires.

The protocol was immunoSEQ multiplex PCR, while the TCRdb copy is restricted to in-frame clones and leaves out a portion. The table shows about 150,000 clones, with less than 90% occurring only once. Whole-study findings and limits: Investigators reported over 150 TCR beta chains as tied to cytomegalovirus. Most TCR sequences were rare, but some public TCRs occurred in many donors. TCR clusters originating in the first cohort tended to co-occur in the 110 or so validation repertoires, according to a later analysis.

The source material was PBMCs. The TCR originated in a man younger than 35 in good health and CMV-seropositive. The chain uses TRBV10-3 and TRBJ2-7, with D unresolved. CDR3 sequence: CAISEALDEEQYF. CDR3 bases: TGTGCCATCAGTGAGGCGCTCGATGAGGAGCAGTACTTC.